This T cell receptor (beta chain) appears in the sequencing data of a study of a mutant IDH1 vaccine in newly diagnosed glioma. The time point is: week 47, end of study. Vaccination comprised doses that each held 300 ug of mutant IDH1 20-mer peptide, plus topical imiquimod. Patients, over weeks 1, 3, 5, 7, 11, 15, 19 and 23, received a total of eight vaccinations. Concerning this clone itself: The antigen remains undetermined.

This CDR3 is built from 15 residues. Germline CDR1 and CDR2: LNHNV and YYDKDF (reference sequence). V was clipped by 0 bases and J by 5 bases; unmatched bases: 4. The assay was immunoSEQ multiplex PCR, and TCRdb's table has in-frame clones only and misses some. Of under 40,000 clones in the sample, 65% to 85% were seen once. This TCR derives from a man aged 30 to 45 with glioma. The genes are TRBV15 and TRBJ2-1, with TRBD2 matching 7 bases. Sequenced here: PBMCs, sampled from a glioma patient whose treatment included an IDH1 peptide vaccine. The chain's CDR3 is CATSRDYSGNNEQFF. The CDR3 coding sequence is TGTGCCACCAGCAGAGACTACAGCGGGAACAATGAGCAGTTCTTC.